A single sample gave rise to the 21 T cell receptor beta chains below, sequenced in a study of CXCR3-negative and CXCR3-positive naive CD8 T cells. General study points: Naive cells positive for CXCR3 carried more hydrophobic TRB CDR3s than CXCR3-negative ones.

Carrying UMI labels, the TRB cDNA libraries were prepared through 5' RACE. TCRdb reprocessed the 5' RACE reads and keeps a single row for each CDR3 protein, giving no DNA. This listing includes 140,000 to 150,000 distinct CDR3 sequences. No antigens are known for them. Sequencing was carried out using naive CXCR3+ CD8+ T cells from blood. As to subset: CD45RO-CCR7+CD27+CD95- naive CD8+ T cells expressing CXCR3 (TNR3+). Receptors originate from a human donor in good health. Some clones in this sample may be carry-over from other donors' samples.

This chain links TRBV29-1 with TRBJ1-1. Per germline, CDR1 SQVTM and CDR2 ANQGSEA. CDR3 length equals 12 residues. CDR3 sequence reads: CSIIIGLTEAFF.

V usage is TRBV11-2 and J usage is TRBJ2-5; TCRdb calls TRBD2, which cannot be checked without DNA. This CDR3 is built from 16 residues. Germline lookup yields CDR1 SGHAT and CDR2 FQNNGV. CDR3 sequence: CASSVHRVAGEETQYF.

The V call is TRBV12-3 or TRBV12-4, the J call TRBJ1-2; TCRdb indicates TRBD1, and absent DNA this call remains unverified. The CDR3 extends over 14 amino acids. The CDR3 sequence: CATAYFQGVYGYTF.

The CDR3 protein is CASSELAGGPDTQYF. The genes are TRBV6-4 and TRBJ2-3; TCRdb lists TRBD2, though no DNA is available to test this call. The CDR3 consists of 15 residues. Germline V gives CDR1 MRHNA, CDR2 SNTAGT.

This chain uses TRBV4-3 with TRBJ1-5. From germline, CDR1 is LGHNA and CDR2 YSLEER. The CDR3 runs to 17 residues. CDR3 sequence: CASSQGFREGWNQPQHF.

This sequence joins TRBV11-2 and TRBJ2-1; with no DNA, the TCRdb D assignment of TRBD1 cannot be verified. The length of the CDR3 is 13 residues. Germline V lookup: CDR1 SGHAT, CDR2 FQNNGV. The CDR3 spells CASWTGDYNEQFF.

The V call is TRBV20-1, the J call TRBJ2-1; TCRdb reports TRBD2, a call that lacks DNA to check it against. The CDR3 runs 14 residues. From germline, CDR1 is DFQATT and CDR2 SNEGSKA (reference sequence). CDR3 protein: CSAREWRERNEQFF.

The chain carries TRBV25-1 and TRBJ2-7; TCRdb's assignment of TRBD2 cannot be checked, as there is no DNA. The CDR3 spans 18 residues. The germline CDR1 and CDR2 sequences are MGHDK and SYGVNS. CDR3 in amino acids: CASSESKGGTGWTYEQYF.

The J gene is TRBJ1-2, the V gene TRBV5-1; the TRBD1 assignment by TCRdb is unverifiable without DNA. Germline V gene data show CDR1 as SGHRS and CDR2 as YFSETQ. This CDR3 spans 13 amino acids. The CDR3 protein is CASSLAPGRGYTF.

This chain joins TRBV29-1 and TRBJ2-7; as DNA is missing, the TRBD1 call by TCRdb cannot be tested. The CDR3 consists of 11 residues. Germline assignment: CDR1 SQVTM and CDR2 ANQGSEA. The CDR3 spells CSVEEQGEQYF.

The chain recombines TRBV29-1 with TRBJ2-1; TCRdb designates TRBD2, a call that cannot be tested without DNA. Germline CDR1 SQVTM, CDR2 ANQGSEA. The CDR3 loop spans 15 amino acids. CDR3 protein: CSVELAGGPINEHFF.

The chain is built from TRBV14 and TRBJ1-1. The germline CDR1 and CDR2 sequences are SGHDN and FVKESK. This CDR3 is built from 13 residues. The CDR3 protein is CASSWMDGTEAFF.

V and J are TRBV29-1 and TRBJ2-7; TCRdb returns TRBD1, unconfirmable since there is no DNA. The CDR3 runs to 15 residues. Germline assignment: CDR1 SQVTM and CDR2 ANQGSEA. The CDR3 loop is CSVRSDSRGSYEQYF.

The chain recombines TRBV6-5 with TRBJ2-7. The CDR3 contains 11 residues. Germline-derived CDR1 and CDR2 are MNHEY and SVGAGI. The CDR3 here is CASSFHSEQYF.

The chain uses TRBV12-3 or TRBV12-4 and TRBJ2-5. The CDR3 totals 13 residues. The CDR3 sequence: CASSLEYQETQYF.

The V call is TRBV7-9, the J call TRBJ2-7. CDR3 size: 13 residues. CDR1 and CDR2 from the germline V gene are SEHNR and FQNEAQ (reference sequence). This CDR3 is CASSPSGSYEQYF.

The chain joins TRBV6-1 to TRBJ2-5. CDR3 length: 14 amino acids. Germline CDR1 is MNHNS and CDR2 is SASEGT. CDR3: CASSEPGVEETQYF.

The CDR3 here is CASSFLSGDGANVLTF. V usage is TRBV27 and J usage is TRBJ2-6. Germline V gene lookup returns CDR1 MNHEY and CDR2 SMNVEV (reference sequence). The CDR3 has 16 residues.

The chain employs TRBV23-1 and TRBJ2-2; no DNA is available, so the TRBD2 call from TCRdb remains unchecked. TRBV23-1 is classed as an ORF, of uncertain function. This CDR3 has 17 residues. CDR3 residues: CASSPLAGLTNTGELFF.

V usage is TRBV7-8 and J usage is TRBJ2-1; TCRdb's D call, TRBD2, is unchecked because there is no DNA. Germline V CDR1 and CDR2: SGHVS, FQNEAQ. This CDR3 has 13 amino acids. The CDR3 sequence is CASSLVAQNEQFF.

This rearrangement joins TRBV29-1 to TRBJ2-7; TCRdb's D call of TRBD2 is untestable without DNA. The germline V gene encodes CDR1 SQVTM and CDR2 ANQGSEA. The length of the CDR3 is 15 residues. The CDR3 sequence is CSVEPLLAGGGEQYF.